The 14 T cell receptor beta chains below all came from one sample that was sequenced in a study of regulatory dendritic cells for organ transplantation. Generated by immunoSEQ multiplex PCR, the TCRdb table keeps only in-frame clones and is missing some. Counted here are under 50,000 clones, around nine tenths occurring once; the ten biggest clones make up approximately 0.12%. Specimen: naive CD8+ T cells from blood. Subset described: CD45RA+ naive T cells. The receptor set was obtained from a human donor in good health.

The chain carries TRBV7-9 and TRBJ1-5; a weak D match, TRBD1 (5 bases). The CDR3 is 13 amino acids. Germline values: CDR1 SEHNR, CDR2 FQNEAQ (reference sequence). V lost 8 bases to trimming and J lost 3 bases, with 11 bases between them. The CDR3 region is CASQTEFNQPQHF. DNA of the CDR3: TGTGCCAGCCAGACAGAATTCAATCAGCCCCAGCATTTT. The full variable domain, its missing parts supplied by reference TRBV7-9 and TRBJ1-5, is DTGVSQNPRHKITKRGQNVTFRCDPISEHNRLYWYRQTLGQGPEFLTYFQNEAQLEKSRLLSDRFSAERPKGSFSTLEIQRTEQGDSAMYLCASQTEFNQPQHFGDGTRLSIL.

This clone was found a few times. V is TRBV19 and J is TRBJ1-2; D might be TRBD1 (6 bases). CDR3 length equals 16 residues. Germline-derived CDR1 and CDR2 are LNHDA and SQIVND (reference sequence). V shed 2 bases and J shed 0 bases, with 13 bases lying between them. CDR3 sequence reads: CASSILWTEANYGYTF. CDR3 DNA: TGTGCCAGTAGTATACTTTGGACAGAAGCTAACTATGGCTACACCTTC.

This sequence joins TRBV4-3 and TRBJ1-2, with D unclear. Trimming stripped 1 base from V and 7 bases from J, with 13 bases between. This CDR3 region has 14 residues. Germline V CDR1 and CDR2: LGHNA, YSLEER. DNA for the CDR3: TGCGCCAGCAGCCAAGGTTGGAGTCTTAGTGGCTACACCTTC. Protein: CASSQGWSLSGYTF.

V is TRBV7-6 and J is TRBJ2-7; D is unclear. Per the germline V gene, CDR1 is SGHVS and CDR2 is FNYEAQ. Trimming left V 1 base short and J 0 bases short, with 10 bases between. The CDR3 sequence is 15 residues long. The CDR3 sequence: CASSLGSGNSYEQYF. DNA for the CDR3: TGTGCCAGCAGCTTAGGTTCGGGCAACTCCTACGAGCAGTACTTC.

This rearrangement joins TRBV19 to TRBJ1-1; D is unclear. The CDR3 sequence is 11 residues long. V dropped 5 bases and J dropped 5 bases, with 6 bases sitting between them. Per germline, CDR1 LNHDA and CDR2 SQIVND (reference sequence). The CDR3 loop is CASSFRTEAFF. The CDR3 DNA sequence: TGTGCCAGTAGTTTCAGGACTGAAGCTTTCTTT.

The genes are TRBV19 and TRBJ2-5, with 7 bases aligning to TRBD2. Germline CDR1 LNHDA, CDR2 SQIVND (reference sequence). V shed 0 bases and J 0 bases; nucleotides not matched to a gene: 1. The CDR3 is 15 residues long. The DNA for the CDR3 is TGTGCCAGTAGTATAGAGCGGGGGTACCAAGAGACCCAGTACTTC. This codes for CASSIERGYQETQYF.

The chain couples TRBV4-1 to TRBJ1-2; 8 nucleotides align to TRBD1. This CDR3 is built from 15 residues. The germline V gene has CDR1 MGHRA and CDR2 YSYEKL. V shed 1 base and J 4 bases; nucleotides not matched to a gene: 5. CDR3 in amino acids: CASSQVQGAGYGYTF. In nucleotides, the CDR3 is TGCGCCAGCAGCCAAGTGCAGGGGGCGGGCTATGGCTACACCTTC.

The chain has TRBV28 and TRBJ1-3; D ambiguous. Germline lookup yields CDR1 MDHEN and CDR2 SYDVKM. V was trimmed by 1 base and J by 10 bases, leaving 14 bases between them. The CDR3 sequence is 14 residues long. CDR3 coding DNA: TGTGCCAGCAGTTTATTTACAGAGCTGAGTACCATATATTTT. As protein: CASSLFTELSTIYF.

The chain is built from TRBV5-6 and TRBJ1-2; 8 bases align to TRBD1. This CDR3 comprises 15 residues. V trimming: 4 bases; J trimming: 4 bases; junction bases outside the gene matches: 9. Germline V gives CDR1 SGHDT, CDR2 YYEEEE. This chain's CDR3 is CASSVGQARLYGYTF. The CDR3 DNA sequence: TGTGCCAGCAGCGTGGGACAGGCAAGACTCTATGGCTACACCTTC.

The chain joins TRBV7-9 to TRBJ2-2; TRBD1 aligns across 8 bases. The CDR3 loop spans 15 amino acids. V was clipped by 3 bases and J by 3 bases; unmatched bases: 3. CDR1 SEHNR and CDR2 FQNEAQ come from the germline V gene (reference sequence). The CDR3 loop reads CASSLGQVDTGELFF. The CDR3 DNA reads TGTGCCAGCAGCTTGGGACAGGTGGACACCGGGGAGCTGTTTTTT.

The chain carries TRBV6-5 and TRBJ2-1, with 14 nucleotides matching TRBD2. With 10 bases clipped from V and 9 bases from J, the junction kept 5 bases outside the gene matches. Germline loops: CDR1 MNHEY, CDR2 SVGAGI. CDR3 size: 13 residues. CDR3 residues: CATGTSGGSEQFF. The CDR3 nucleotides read TGTGCCACCGGGACTAGCGGGGGCAGTGAGCAGTTCTTC.

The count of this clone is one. Written as DNA, the CDR3 is TGTGCCAGCAGCTCCCGGGACACCCAAGAGACCCAGTACTTC. This encodes CASSSRDTQETQYF. This rearrangement joins TRBV13 to TRBJ2-5, with a weak D call TRBD1 (6 bases). The length of the CDR3 is 14 residues. The ends were cut back, 4 bases at V and 1 base at J, with 10 bases in the middle. Per germline, CDR1 PRHDT and CDR2 FYEKMQ (reference sequence). Supplemented by reference TRBV13 and TRBJ2-5, the full variable domain reads AAGVIQSPRHLIKEKRETATLKCYPIPRHDTVYWYQQGPGQDPQFLISFYEKMQSDKGSIPDRFSAQQFSDYHSELNMSSLELGDSALYFCASSSRDTQETQYFGPGTRLLVL.

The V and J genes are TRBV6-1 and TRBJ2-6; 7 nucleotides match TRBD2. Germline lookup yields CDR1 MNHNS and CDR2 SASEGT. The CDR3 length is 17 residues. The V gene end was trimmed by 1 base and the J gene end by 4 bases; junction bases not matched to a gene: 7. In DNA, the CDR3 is TGTGCCAGCAGTGAAGTGGGGAGGGTATCAGGGGCCAACGTCCTGACTTTC. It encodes CASSEVGRVSGANVLTF.

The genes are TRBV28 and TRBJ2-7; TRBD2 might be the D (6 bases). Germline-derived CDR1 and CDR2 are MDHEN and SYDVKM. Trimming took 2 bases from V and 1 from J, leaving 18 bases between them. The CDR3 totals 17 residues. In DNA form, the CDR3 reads TGTGCCAGCAGTTTAGGGGAGGACCCCCTCGCTTCCTACGAGCAGTACTTC. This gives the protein CASSLGEDPLASYEQYF.